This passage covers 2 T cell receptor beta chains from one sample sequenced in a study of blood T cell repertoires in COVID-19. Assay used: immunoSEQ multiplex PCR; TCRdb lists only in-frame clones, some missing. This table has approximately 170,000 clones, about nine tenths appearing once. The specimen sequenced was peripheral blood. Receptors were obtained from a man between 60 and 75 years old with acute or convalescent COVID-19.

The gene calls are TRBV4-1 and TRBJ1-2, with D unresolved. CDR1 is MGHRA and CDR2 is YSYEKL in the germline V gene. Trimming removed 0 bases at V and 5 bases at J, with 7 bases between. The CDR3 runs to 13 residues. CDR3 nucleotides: TGCGCCAGCAGCCAAGATACAGCTTATGGCTACACCTTC. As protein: CASSQDTAYGYTF.

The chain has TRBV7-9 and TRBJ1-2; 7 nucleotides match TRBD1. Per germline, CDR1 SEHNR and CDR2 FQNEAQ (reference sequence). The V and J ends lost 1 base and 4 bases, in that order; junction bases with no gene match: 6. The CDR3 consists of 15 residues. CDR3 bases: TGTGCCAGCAGCTTAGAACAGGGGTATGTCTATGGCTACACCTTC. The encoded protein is CASSLEQGYVYGYTF.